The T cell receptor beta chain described here comes from a study of long-term antiretroviral therapy in people with HIV. This clone was seen just once. Its antigen remains unknown. Study-level results: Within the repertoire, clones expanded before ART were dominant at all time points. Nothing was known about ART adherence, viral resistance or changes in therapy. An increase in diversity followed ART, yet levels stayed below transplant donor controls.

Every one of the donors gave at least one pre-ART PBMC sample and at least two post-ART PBMC samples. This CDR3 is built from 14 residues. V was pared by 3 bases and J by 1 base, with 7 bases between. Germline V lookup: CDR1 ENHRY, CDR2 SYGVKD. The libraries were made with immunoSEQ v3.0 at survey level. Only in-frame clones appear in the TCRdb table, and some are missing; sequencing was by immunoSEQ multiplex PCR. The sample lists around 25,000 clones, 70% to 90% occurring once. The clonotype originates from a man between 25 and 39 years old with HIV. This specimen was unsorted PBMCs, taken around 4.5 years after starting antiretroviral therapy. The genes are TRBV10-3 and TRBJ1-5; a weak D match, TRBD1 (5 bases). CDR3 nucleotides: TGTGCCATCAGTGACGCAGGGAGCAATCAGCCCCAGCATTTT. This translates into CAISDAGSNQPQHF.